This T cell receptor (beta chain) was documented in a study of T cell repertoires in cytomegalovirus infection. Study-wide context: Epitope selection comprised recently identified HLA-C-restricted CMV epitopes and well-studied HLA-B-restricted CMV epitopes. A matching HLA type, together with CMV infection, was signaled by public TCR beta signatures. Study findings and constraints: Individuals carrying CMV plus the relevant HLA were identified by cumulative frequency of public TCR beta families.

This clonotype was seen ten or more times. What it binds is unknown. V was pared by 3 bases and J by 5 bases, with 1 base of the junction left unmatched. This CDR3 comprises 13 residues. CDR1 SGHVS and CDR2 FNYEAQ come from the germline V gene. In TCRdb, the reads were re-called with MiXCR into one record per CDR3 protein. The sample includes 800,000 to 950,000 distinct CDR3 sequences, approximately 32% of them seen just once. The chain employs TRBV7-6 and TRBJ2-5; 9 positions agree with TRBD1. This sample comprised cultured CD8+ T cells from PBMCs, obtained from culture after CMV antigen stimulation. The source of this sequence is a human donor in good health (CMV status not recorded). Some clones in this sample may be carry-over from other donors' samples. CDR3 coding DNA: TGTGCCAGCAGCTTTGGGACAGGGGAGACCCAGTACTTC. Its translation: CASSFGTGETQYF.